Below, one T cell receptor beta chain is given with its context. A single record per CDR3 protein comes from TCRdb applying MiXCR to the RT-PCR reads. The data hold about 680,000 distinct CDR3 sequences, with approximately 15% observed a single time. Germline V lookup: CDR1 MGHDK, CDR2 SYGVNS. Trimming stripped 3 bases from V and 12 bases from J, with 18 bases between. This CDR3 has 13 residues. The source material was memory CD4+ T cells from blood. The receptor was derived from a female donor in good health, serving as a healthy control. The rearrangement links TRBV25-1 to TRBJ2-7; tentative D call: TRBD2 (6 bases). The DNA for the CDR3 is TGTGCCAGCAGTGATGCCGGAGGGCAGAGGGGGTACTTC. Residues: CASSDAGGQRGYF.